This entry lists 22 T cell receptor beta chains sequenced from one sample in a study of blood T cells in healthy people across ages. Sample-barcoded 5' priming and a J-beta primer mix drove a second PCR of roughly 6 to 12 cycles. Each CDR3 protein is one row after TCRdb ran MiXCR on the 5' RACE reads. The repertoire has 650,000 to 1,000,000 distinct CDR3 sequences, about 37% of them found once; the top ten carry under 15%. Material for sequencing was blood. These receptors came from a man aged 18 to 35 in good health.

Here the CDR3 DNA reads TGCGCCAGCAGCCAAGAGGGTAGGGACAGGGGGCGAAACACTGAAGCTTTCTTT. This codes for CASSQEGRDRGRNTEAFF. The rearrangement joins TRBV4-3 to TRBJ1-1; TRBD1 matches 12 bases. Trimming at V came to 0 bases and at J to 2 bases, leaving 7 bases not matched to a gene. The germline CDR1 and CDR2 sequences are LGHNA and YSLEER. CDR3 length: 18 amino acids.

This clonotype was recorded once. The chain combines TRBV6-2 or TRBV6-3 with TRBJ2-1; 15 positions agree with TRBD2. The germline gives CDR1 MNHEY, CDR2 SVGEGT. Trimming at V came to 9 bases and at J to 0 bases, leaving 3 bases not matched to a gene. The CDR3 extends over 16 amino acids. The CDR3 reads CASGLAGGFSYNEQFF. The CDR3 bases are TGTGCCAGTGGACTAGCGGGGGGGTTCTCCTACAATGAGCAGTTCTTC.

For this clonotype: The junction does not match germline at one end; this may be a read error. The V gene is TRBV5-1, the J gene TRBJ1-1; TRBD1 is a possible D gene (6 bases). The CDR3 loop spans 14 amino acids. The V gene's germline CDR1 is SGHRS and CDR2 YFSETQ. CDR3 nucleotide sequence: TGCGCCAGCAGCTTCGGGGGCAGGAACACTGAAGTTTTCTTT. Translated: CASSFGGRNTEVFF.

This chain joins TRBV12-3 or TRBV12-4 and TRBJ2-1; perhaps D is TRBD1 or TRBD2 (5 bases each). The J call may not be correct, given that the DNA end is closer to TRBJ2-7. This CDR3 comprises 16 residues. CDR3 nucleotides: TGTGCCAGCAGTTTAGAGGCAGGGAGCTTCTACAATGAGCAGTACTTC. Translated: CASSLEAGSFYNEQYF.

The V and J genes are TRBV6-5 and TRBJ2-6, with a possible D match to TRBD2 (5 bases). V lost 5 bases to trimming and J lost 10 bases, with 15 bases between them. The CDR3 contains 14 residues. Germline V lookup: CDR1 MNHEY, CDR2 SVGAGI. CDR3 in amino acids: CASSKPAGGNVLTF. In DNA, the CDR3 is TGTGCCAGCAGTAAACCCGCGGGTGGAAACGTCCTGACTTTC.

The sample holds one count of this clonotype. An end of the junction does not agree with germline; a read error may underlie this. V gene TRBV7-9 combines with J gene TRBJ1-1; unclear D gene. Germline loops: CDR1 SEHNR, CDR2 FQNEAQ (reference sequence). The CDR3 is 15 residues long. The CDR3, as DNA: TGTGCCTGCAGCTTAGCCCCCCCCGGGAACACTGAAGCTTTCTTT. This translates into CACSLAPPGNTEAFF.

The chain is built from TRBV19 and TRBJ2-1; TRBD2 aligns across 12 bases. The germline gives CDR1 LNHDA, CDR2 SQIVND (reference sequence). CDR3 size: 16 residues. V gave up 5 bases and J gave up 0 bases; unmatched junction bases: 2. The CDR3 reads CASSPTSGSSYNEQFF. The DNA of the CDR3 is TGTGCCAGTAGTCCGACTAGCGGGAGCTCCTACAATGAGCAGTTCTTC.

Details on this clonotype: A much larger clone lies one base from this, so it may be a read error. The rearrangement links TRBV6-2 or TRBV6-3 to TRBJ2-6, with a tentative D call TRBD1 (5 bases). The CDR3 totals 14 residues. The germline CDR1 and CDR2 sequences are MNHEY and SVGEGT. In DNA form, the CDR3 reads TGTGCCAGCAGAACATCTGCTGGGGCCAACGTCCCGACTTTC. Protein: CASRTSAGANVPTF.

About this clonotype: A read error may explain this, as a much larger clone is one base away. J is TRBJ2-1 and V is TRBV28; 9 bases line up with TRBD1. The CDR3 length is 14 residues. The germline V gene encodes CDR1 MDHEN and CDR2 SYDVKM. J lost 9 bases, V lost 9 bases, and 12 bases had no gene match. The CDR3 loop reads CASGPGQGVAEQFF. The DNA of the CDR3 is TGTGCCAGTGGACCGGGACAGGGAGTTGCTGAGCAGTTCTTC.

V usage is TRBV12-3 or TRBV12-4 and J usage is TRBJ1-2, with TRBD1 identical over 9 bases. V lost 9 bases to trimming and J lost 4 bases; unmatched junction nucleotides: 6. The CDR3 is made up of 13 amino acids. In nucleotides, the CDR3 is TGTGCCAGTACGACAGGGGGTCTCTATGGCTACACCTTC. It translates to CASTTGGLYGYTF.

The chain uses TRBV5-1 and TRBJ2-5; maybe TRBD1 (5 bases). The end of the DNA aligns better with TRBJ2-7, so the J call may be wrong. The CDR3 totals 14 residues. Germline V lookup: CDR1 SGHRS, CDR2 YFSETQ. The DNA for the CDR3 is TGCGCCAGCAGCTTGTATCAGGGTTCGGGCGAGCAGTACTTC. Its protein is CASSLYQGSGEQYF.

V and J are TRBV14 and TRBJ2-7; D ambiguous. CDR1 and CDR2 (germline): SGHDN, FVKESK. This CDR3 comprises 15 residues. V shed 0 bases and J shed 5 bases, with 14 bases lying between them. The CDR3 DNA is TGTGCCAGCAGCCAAGAACAAGGGCTCCTGCACGAGCAGTACTTC. Translated: CASSQEQGLLHEQYF.

This clonotype was seen repeatedly, ten times or more. This chain uses TRBV10-3 with TRBJ1-4, with D unresolved. The CDR3 totals 15 residues. Germline CDR1 reads ENHRY; CDR2 reads SYGVKD. V was shortened by 0 bases and J by 4 bases, with 9 bases between the two germline ends. Here the CDR3 reads CAISESVGLNEKLFF. In DNA form, the CDR3 reads TGTGCCATCAGTGAGTCGGTAGGACTTAATGAAAAACTGTTTTTT.

This clonotype was found a few times. The rearrangement links TRBV7-2 to TRBJ1-5; D not resolved. V was clipped by 4 bases and J by 0 bases, with 10 bases between them. There are 15 residues in the CDR3. CDR1 is SGHTA and CDR2 is FQGNSA in the germline V gene. CDR3 DNA sequence: TGTGCCAGCAGCTCCCCCGGTTATAGCAATCAGCCCCAGCATTTT. Residues: CASSSPGYSNQPQHF.

The table lists this clonotype with a few counts. The chain uses TRBV20-1 and TRBJ1-4; TRBD1 matches at 8 bases. CDR1 DFQATT and CDR2 SNEGSKA come from the germline V gene (reference sequence). The CDR3 runs 16 residues. Trimming at V came to 3 bases and at J to 5 bases, leaving 11 bases not matched to a gene. The CDR3, as DNA: TGCAGTGCTAGGGACAGGGTTAGAGACCTAAATGAAAAACTGTTTTTT. Protein product: CSARDRVRDLNEKLFF.

CDR3 coding DNA: TGTGCCAGCTCTAGAAGACTAGCGGGGGGGAACAATGAGCAGTTCTTC. This gives the protein CASSRRLAGGNNEQFF. The rearrangement uses TRBV12-3 or TRBV12-4 and TRBJ2-1; 14 positions agree with TRBD2. The CDR3 totals 16 residues. V shed 8 bases and J 5 bases; nucleotides not matched to a gene: 8.

The chain links TRBV7-9 to TRBJ2-2, with D tentatively TRBD1 (7 bases). This CDR3 is 17 amino acids long. The ends were cut back, 3 bases at V and 2 bases at J, with 16 bases in the middle. Germline V gene sequence: CDR1 SEHNR, CDR2 FQNEAQ (reference sequence). CDR3 loop: CASSFRSQGGNTGELFF. CDR3 nucleotide sequence: TGTGCCAGCAGCTTTCGGAGTCAGGGGGGCAACACCGGGGAGCTGTTTTTT.

This clonotype occurred a few times. Sequence at one end of the junction differs from germline and may be a read error. V and J are TRBV5-5 and TRBJ1-2, with TRBD1 identical over 8 bases. This CDR3 region has 14 residues. In germline, CDR1 is SGHKS, CDR2 YYEKEE (reference sequence). CDR3 DNA: TGTGCCAGCAGCTGGCTGGACAGGGACTATGGCCACACCTTC. Protein sequence: CASSWLDRDYGHTF.

This clonotype was counted only a few times. This chain links TRBV16 with TRBJ1-2, with D unclear. V gave up 8 bases and J gave up 2 bases, with 18 bases separating them. Germline V gene sequence: CDR1 KGHSY, CDR2 FQNENV. This CDR3 has 15 amino acids. CDR3 in amino acids: CASRAEKGLNYGYTF. The CDR3 DNA is TGTGCCAGCCGAGCGGAAAAAGGACTGAACTATGGCTACACCTTC.

V is TRBV9 and J is TRBJ2-5, with 7 bases that match TRBD1. Germline V gives CDR1 SGDLS, CDR2 YYNGEE. This CDR3 has 15 residues. V lost 2 bases, J lost 2 bases, and 6 bases stayed unmatched. CDR3 coding DNA: TGTGCCAGCAGCGTCCAGGACAGGCAACAAGAGACCCAGTACTTC. It encodes CASSVQDRQQETQYF.

The CDR3 sequence: CASSGGSKNIQYF. The DNA for the CDR3 is TGTGCCAGCAGTGGGGGGAGCAAAAACATTCAGTACTTC. V gene TRBV9 combines with J gene TRBJ2-4; D perhaps matches TRBD2 (6 bases). V gave up 5 bases and J gave up 3 bases, with 9 bases separating them. In germline, CDR1 is SGDLS, CDR2 YYNGEE. This CDR3 has 13 amino acids. The full variable domain, its missing parts supplied by reference TRBV9 and TRBJ2-4, is DSGVTQTPKHLITATGQRVTLRCSPRSGDLSVYWYQQSLDQGLQFLIQYYNGEERAKGNILERFSAQQFPDLHSELNLSSLELGDSALYFCASSGGSKNIQYFGAGTRLSVL.

The CDR3: CASSLSRTGGYEQYF. The CDR3 nucleotides are TGTGCCAGCAGCTTATCCCGGACAGGGGGATACGAGCAGTACTTC. The chain has TRBV11-2 and TRBJ2-7, with 10 bases lining up with TRBD1. The CDR3 is 15 residues long. Germline V gene lookup returns CDR1 SGHAT and CDR2 FQNNGV. V gave up 2 bases and J gave up 4 bases; unmatched junction bases: 5.